The source of this TCR beta chain is a study of shared clonotypes between healthy human individuals. Of note for this clone: Its target is unknown.

Germline assignment: CDR1 MNHEY and CDR2 SMNVEV (reference sequence). The CDR3 is 15 residues long. The V and J ends lost 4 bases and 1 base respectively, with 13 bases between them. General study findings and limits: Naive subsets tended to show greater estimated richness than memory subsets.

Assay: immunoSEQ multiplex PCR; the TCRdb copy retains only in-frame clones and omits some. The profile covers 2 million to 3 million clones, with more than 85% appearing a single time and roughly 0.39% taken by the ten largest. V is TRBV27 and J is TRBJ1-1, with a possible D match to TRBD1 (5 bases). The sequence was obtained from a young man in good health. Some clones in this sample may be carry-over from other donors' samples. Input material: naive CD4+ T cells from PBMCs. The subset was: CD45RA+ positively selected. This CDR3 reads CASSSQAAGNTEAFF. The CDR3 DNA sequence: TGTGCCAGCAGTTCACAGGCTGCTGGGAACACTGAAGCTTTCTTT.